The entry below describes one T cell receptor beta chain. Per the original methods: Amplification with reference gene primers provided the estimates of nucleated cell counts. The data were produced by immunoSEQ multiplex PCR, yet TCRdb's version contains in-frame clones alone and is incomplete. V, J and clone size were drawn from that table, and D and trimming were deduced from the DNA. The table records 150,000 to 200,000 clones, approximately 88% of them present only once. The record originates from a study of blood T cell repertoires in COVID-19. Study overall: Sites in the United States, Italy and Spain provided acute and convalescent COVID-19 samples. T cells, B-cell-depleted T cells, or PBMCs supplied cDNA or gDNA.

The CDR3 loop spans 16 amino acids. Germline V gene sequence: CDR1 SNHLY, CDR2 FYNNEI. V shed 9 bases and J 2 bases; nucleotides not matched to a gene: 13. V gene TRBV2 combines with J gene TRBJ2-1; 7 positions agree with TRBD1. Sequencing used peripheral blood. This TCR derives from a man aged 55 to 70 with acute or convalescent COVID-19. Here the CDR3 reads CASTGARWGTYNEQFF. In nucleotides, the CDR3 is TGTGCCAGTACAGGGGCTAGGTGGGGGACCTACAATGAGCAGTTCTTC.